These T cell receptor beta chains were read from a single sample in a study of post-analysis software for immune sequencing data. A single record per CDR3 protein comes from TCRdb applying MiXCR to the PCR reads. The table records about 810,000 distinct CDR3 sequences, around 50% of them present only once. The sequenced sample was blood. These receptors came from a girl between 5 and 17 years old with multiple sclerosis. Each CDR3 is given with its conserved first and last residue. A D gene is named only where the DNA matches it firmly. The size of a clone is reported for some rows only, either as once, few or many, or as a class for expanded clones.

cdr3_nt	cdr3_aa	clone_size	v_call	j_call	d_call
TGCAGCGTTCGGCGGCAGATAGCGGGGGGCTTTAGCACAGATACGCAGTATTTT	CSVRRQIAGGFSTDTQYF	.	TRBV29-1	TRBJ2-3	TRBD2
TGTGCCAGCAGGGACAGGAACTATGGCTACACCTTC	CASRDRNYGYTF	many	TRBV6-2/TRBV6-3	TRBJ1-2	TRBD1
TGTGCCAGCATTGCGAGGGGGCAAGAGACCCAGTACTTC	CASIARGQETQYF	.	TRBV6-6	TRBJ2-5	.
TGTGCCAGCAGTTTTAGAGACAGCTTATGGGGGAATGAGCAGTTCTTC	CASSFRDSLWGNEQFF	.	TRBV12-3/TRBV12-4	TRBJ2-1	.
TGTGCCAGCAGCTCTACTGCAGGGGCTCGGCAAGAGACCCAGTACTTC	CASSSTAGARQETQYF	few	TRBV7-9	TRBJ2-5	.
TGTGCCAGCAGTGCTGGACTAGTAGAGACCCAGTACTTC	CASSAGLVETQYF	few	TRBV6-1	TRBJ2-5	TRBD2
TGTGCCAGCAGCCAAGAAATAGGGACCTACGAGCAGTACTTC	CASSQEIGTYEQYF	.	TRBV3-1	TRBJ2-7	.
TGTGCCAGCTCCCCCTCTTCTAGCGGGCCCAACTACAATGAGCAGTTCTTC	CASSPSSSGPNYNEQFF	few	TRBV12-3/TRBV12-4	TRBJ2-1	TRBD2
TGTGCCAGCAGCGAAGACGGGGGTCTCTACGAGCAGTACTTC	CASSEDGGLYEQYF	.	TRBV9	TRBJ2-7	.
TGTGCCAGCAGATCTAGCGGGGGGGCGAAGACCCAGTACTTC	CASRSSGGAKTQYF	.	TRBV6-2/TRBV6-3	TRBJ2-5	TRBD2
TGCAGTGCTAGAGATTTCGGCCGGAGCCTTAACTACGAGCAGTACTTC	CSARDFGRSLNYEQYF	few	TRBV20-1	TRBJ2-7	.
TGCAGTGCTGGGGGTACGGGCGGCAATCAGCCCCAGCATTTT	CSAGGTGGNQPQHF	few	TRBV20-1	TRBJ1-5	.
TGTGCCAGCAGAAAGGACCTCGGGTCACCCCTCCACTTT	CASRKDLGSPLHF	.	TRBV2	TRBJ1-6	.
TGTGCCAGCAGTGTCCTCAGGACTAGCGGGCGACGCGAGCAGTACTTC	CASSVLRTSGRREQYF	.	TRBV12-3/TRBV12-4	TRBJ2-7	TRBD2
TGTGCCAGCAGTCCTCTAGAAGGCACAGATACGCAGTATTTT	CASSPLEGTDTQYF	.	TRBV2	TRBJ2-3	.
TGCAGTGCGACGCTTAGCGGGAGGCCCCAGGAGCAGTACTTC	CSATLSGRPQEQYF	.	TRBV20-1	TRBJ2-7	TRBD2
TGTGCCAGCAGTTACGAGTATTCAGGGCTCCCCTACGAGCAGTACTTC	CASSYEYSGLPYEQYF	once	TRBV5-5	TRBJ2-7	.
TGCGCCAGCAGCTTTGGTGCTGGCGGGAGTGGGAGTGAGCAGTTCTTC	CASSFGAGGSGSEQFF	.	TRBV5-1	TRBJ2-1	TRBD2